The clone carrying this TCR beta chain came up a few times. This sample was included in a study of blood T cell repertoires in COVID-19. Turning to the study itself: The samples span acute and convalescent COVID-19 from the United States, Italy and Spain.

In the original processing: From reference gene primer amplification, estimates of nucleated cell counts were derived. Sequenced by immunoSEQ multiplex PCR; TCRdb stores in-frame clones only, minus some. V and J calls plus clone size are reproduced from that table; the DNA served to infer D and trimming. The table shows around 58,000 clones, with 80% to 90% occurring only once. Sequenced sample: peripheral blood. The TCR was taken from a human donor in a cohort sampled during active COVID-19.

Here the CDR3 DNA reads TGTGCCAGCAGACTGGACAGGGTTAATTCACCCCTCCACTTT. It translates to CASRLDRVNSPLHF. The genes are TRBV6-5 and TRBJ1-6; 8 bases are a match to TRBD1. V was clipped by 6 bases and J by 6 bases; unmatched bases: 4. Germline V CDR1 and CDR2: MNHEY, SVGAGI. This CDR3 has 14 residues.